This T cell receptor (beta chain) appears in the sequencing data of a study of Ad26.COV2.S vaccination and SARS-CoV-2 variants. TCRdb keeps only in-frame clones here, not all; method: immunoSEQ multiplex PCR. The data show a few hundred thousand clones, 83% seen once. The CDR3 contains 15 residues. The ends were cut back, 2 bases at V and 0 bases at J, with 9 bases in the middle. Germline CDR1 reads KGHSH; CDR2 reads LQKENI. The treatment is: around 19 received Ad26.COV2.S at low or high dose, single or two shots; several received placebo; per-sample allocation not given. The investigators took samples on day 63 after the first vaccine or placebo injection.

The chain links TRBV18 to TRBJ2-3, with D possibly matching TRBD2 (5 bases). This sequence was found in a person between 18 and 65 years old who received the Ad26.COV2.S COVID-19 vaccine or a placebo. The specimen comprised peripheral blood, sampled in a trial of Ad26.COV2.S vaccine versus placebo. CDR3 in amino acids: CASSPDYLSTDTQYF. The CDR3 bases are TGTGCCAGCTCACCAGACTACCTTAGCACAGATACGCAGTATTTT.